This TCR beta chain was profiled in a study of blood T cells in healthy people across ages. The CDR3 contains 11 residues. Germline loops: CDR1 SEHNR, CDR2 FQNEAQ (reference sequence). Points on this clonotype: Its antigen is unknown.

Overall study findings and caveats: In older individuals, TCR beta diversity per million T cells was lower, falling roughly linearly with age. One million T cells yielded diversity estimates that were considered underestimates.

Using a J-beta primer mix together with a sample-barcoded 5' primer, a second PCR was run for about 6 to 11 cycles. Individual samples furnished no less than 3 million CDR3-containing paired-end reads apiece. Via MiXCR, TCRdb re-called the 5' RACE reads, giving one row per CDR3 protein. The sample holds more than 800,000 distinct CDR3 sequences, over 35% seen once. The genes are TRBV7-9 and TRBJ2-7; TRBD2 aligns across 7 bases. Sequencing was done on a sample of blood. The TCR comes from a woman aged 60 to 75 in good health. The CDR3 sequence: CASRGSQEQYF. CDR3 nucleotides: TGTGCGAGCCGCGGGAGCCAGGAGCAGTACTTC. Full variable domain (rest looked up from reference TRBV7-9 and TRBJ2-7): DTGVSQNPRHKITKRGQNVTFRCDPISEHNRLYWYRQTLGQGPEFLTYFQNEAQLEKSRLLSDRFSAERPKGSFSTLEIQRTEQGDSAMYLCASRGSQEQYFGPGTRLTVT.